This entry concerns a single T cell receptor beta chain. The antigen is unknown. At the DNA level, this CDR3 is encoded by other sequences in the same sample as well. These data originate in a study of shared clonotypes between healthy human individuals. Study in general: CD8 memory received one plate per donor, CD8 naive two, CD4 memory three and CD4 naive three. The study's findings and limits: Only a few donors were included, so the genetic and exposure-history diversity represented was limited.

The donor population consisted of healthy HIV-negative adults with no recent acute infections or vaccinations. The protocol was immunoSEQ multiplex PCR, while the TCRdb copy is restricted to in-frame clones and leaves out a portion. The sample includes 2.5 million or so clones, roughly nine tenths seen only once; the top ten take roughly 0.13%. Germline CDR1 is MNHEY and CDR2 is SVGAGI. The CDR3 has 13 amino acids. V was shortened by 6 bases and J by 4 bases, with 13 bases between the two germline ends. This clonotype originated in a man younger than 30 in good health. The sequencing sample was made of naive CD4+ T cells sorted from blood. Subset noted: CD45RA+ positively selected. The chain uses TRBV6-5 and TRBJ2-7; D call uncertain. The CDR3 coding sequence is TGTGCCAGCAGCAGGCAGAGAACTTACGAGCAGTACTTC. Protein product: CASSRQRTYEQYF.